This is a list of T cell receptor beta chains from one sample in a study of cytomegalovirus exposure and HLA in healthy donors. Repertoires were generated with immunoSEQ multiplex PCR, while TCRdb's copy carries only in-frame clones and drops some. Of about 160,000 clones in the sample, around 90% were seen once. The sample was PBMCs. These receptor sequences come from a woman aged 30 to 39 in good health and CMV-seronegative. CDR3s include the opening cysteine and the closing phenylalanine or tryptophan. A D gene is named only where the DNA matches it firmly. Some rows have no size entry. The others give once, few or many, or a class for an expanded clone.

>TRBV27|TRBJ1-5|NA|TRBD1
CASSPMGQENQPQHF
TGTGCCAGCAGTCCGATGGGACAGGAGAATCAGCCCCAGCATTTT
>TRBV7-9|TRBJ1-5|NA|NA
CASSPGGGALSIQHF
TGTGCCAGCAGCCCCGGGGGGGGCGCCCTATCGATTCAGCATTTT
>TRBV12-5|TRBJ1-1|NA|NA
CASGLVTGQGATEAFF
TGTGCTAGTGGTTTGGTGACCGGGCAGGGCGCCACTGAAGCTTTCTTT
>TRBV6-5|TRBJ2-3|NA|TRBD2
CASSRLAGYTDTQYF
TGTGCCAGCAGTCGACTAGCGGGATACACAGATACGCAGTATTTT
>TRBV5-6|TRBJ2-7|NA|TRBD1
CASSYRQGAWEQYF
TGTGCCAGCAGCTACCGACAGGGGGCGTGGGAGCAGTACTTC
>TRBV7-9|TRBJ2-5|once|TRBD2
CASSPPRIAGTGETQYF
TGTGCCAGCAGCCCACCTCGGATAGCGGGGACGGGAGAGACCCAGTACTTC
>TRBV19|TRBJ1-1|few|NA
CASSIPGRQAFF
TGTGCCAGTAGTATTCCTGGGCGCCAAGCTTTCTTT
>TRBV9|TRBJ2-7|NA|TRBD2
CASSDWRGKQYF
TGTGCCAGCAGCGACTGGCGGGGGAAGCAGTACTTC
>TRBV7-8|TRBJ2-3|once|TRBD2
CASRNSASGRRGTDTQYF
TGTGCCAGCAGAAATTCAGCTAGCGGGAGGAGGGGCACAGATACGCAGTATTTT
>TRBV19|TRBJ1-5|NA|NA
CASSISGISNQPQHF
TGTGCCAGTAGTATTTCGGGTATTAGCAATCAGCCCCAGCATTTT
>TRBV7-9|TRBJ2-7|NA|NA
CASSRGLDEQYF
TGTGCCAGCAGCCGGGGACTCGACGAGCAGTACTTC
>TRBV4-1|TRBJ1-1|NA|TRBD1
CASSLGGGGEAFF
TGCGCCAGCAGCCTTGGCGGAGGGGGCGAAGCTTTCTTT
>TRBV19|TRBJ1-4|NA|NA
CASRGTTEKLFF
TGTGCCAGTAGGGGGACAACCGAAAAACTGTTTTTT
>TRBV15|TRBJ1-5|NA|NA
CATSSMGGQPQHF
TGTGCCACCAGCAGTATGGGGGGTCAGCCCCAGCATTTT
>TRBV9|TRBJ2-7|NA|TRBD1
CASSVGGQGDLYEQYF
TGTGCCAGCAGCGTAGGTGGGCAGGGGGACCTCTACGAGCAGTACTTC
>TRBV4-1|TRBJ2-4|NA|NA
CASSQPGYGSKNIQYF
TGCGCCAGCAGCCAACCAGGGTACGGGTCCAAAAACATTCAGTACTTC
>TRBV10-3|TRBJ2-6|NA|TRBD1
CAIGGTGESWSSGANVLTF
TGTGCCATCGGGGGAACAGGGGAGAGTTGGAGCTCTGGGGCCAACGTCCTGACTTTC
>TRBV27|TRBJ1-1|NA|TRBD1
CASSTDRGVTEAFF
TGTGCCAGCAGCACAGACAGGGGAGTCACTGAAGCTTTCTTT
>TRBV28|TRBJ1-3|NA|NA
CASSRAGPIYRPIYF
TGTGCCAGCAGTCGCGCGGGACCCATTTATCGCCCCATATATTTT
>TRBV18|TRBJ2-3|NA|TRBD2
CASSHSGLAGGPSATDTQYF
TGTGCCAGCTCACACTCGGGACTAGCGGGGGGGCCCTCCGCCACAGATACGCAGTATTTT
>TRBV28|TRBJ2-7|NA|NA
CLTRSLYEQYF
TGCTTGACTCGATCTCTTTACGAGCAGTACTTC
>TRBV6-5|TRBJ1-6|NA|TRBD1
CASSGTGENSPLHF
TGTGCCAGCAGTGGGACAGGGGAGAATTCACCCCTCCACTTT
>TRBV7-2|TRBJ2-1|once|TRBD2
CASSYQATSGYNEQFF
TGTGCCAGCAGCTACCAAGCGACTAGCGGCTACAATGAGCAGTTCTTC
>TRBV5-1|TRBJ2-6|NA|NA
CASKGAGSVSGANVLTF
TGCGCCAGCAAAGGGGCGGGAAGCGTCTCTGGGGCCAACGTCCTGACTTTC
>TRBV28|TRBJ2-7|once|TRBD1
CASRSRQGPYEQYF
TGTGCCAGCAGATCCCGACAGGGACCCTACGAGCAGTACTTC
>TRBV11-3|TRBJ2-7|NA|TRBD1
CASSLDGQGVYEQYF
TGTGCCAGCAGCTTAGATGGGCAGGGGGTATACGAGCAGTACTTC
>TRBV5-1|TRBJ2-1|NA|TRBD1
CASSFNRQGANSYNEQFF
TGCGCCAGCAGCTTTAACCGACAGGGGGCCAACTCCTACAATGAGCAGTTCTTC
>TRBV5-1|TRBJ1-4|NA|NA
CASGQTNEKLFF
TGCGCCAGCGGACAGACCAATGAAAAACTGTTTTTT